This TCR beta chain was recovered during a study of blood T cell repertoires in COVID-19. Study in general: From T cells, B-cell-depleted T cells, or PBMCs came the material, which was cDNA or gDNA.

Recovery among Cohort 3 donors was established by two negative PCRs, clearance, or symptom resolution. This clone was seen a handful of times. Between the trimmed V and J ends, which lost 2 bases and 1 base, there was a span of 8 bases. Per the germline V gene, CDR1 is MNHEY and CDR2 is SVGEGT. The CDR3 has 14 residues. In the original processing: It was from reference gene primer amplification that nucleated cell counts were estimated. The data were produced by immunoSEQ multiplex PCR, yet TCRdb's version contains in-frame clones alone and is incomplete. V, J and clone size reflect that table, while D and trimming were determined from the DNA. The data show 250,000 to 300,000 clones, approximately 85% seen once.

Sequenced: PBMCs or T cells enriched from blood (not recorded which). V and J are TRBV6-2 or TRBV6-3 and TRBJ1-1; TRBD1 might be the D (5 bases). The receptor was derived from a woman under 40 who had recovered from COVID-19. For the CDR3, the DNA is TGTGCCAGCAGTTACGGGGCCTCGAACACTGAAGCTTTCTTT. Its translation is CASSYGASNTEAFF.